Sequencing of this TCR beta chain was carried out in a study of blood T cell repertoires in COVID-19. This clone was detected only a few times. Per the authors' pipeline: How many nucleated cells were present was estimated from reference gene primer amplification. Here immunoSEQ multiplex PCR was the method, and the copy in TCRdb shows in-frame clones only, minus some. The DNA was the basis for D and trimming; V, J and clone size are from that table. The table includes around 190,000 clones, about nine tenths detected once. This receptor was identified in a man aged 18 to 30 with active or convalescent COVID-19. Sequenced sample: peripheral blood.

CDR3 protein: CASRADREANYGYTF. The CDR3 bases are TGTGCCAGCAGAGCCGACAGGGAAGCTAACTATGGCTACACCTTC. The chain is built from TRBV2 and TRBJ1-2; TRBD1 aligns across 7 bases. The CDR3 runs 15 residues. Germline V gives CDR1 SNHLY, CDR2 FYNNEI. V was clipped by 6 bases and J by 0 bases; unmatched bases: 7.